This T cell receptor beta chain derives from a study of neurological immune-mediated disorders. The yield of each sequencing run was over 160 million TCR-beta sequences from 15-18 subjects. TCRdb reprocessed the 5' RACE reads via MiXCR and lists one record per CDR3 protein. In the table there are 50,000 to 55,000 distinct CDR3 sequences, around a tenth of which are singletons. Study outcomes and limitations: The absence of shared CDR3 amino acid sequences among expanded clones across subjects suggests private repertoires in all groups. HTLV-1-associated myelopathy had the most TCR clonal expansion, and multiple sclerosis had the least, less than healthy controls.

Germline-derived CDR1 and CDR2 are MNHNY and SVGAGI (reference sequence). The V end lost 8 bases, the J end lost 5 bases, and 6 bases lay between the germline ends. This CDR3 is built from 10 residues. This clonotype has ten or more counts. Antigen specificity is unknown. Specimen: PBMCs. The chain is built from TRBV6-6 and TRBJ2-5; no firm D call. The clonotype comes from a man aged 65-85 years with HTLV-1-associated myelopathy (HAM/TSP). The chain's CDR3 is CASRRETQYF. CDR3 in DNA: TGTGCCAGCCGACGGGAGACCCAGTACTTC.